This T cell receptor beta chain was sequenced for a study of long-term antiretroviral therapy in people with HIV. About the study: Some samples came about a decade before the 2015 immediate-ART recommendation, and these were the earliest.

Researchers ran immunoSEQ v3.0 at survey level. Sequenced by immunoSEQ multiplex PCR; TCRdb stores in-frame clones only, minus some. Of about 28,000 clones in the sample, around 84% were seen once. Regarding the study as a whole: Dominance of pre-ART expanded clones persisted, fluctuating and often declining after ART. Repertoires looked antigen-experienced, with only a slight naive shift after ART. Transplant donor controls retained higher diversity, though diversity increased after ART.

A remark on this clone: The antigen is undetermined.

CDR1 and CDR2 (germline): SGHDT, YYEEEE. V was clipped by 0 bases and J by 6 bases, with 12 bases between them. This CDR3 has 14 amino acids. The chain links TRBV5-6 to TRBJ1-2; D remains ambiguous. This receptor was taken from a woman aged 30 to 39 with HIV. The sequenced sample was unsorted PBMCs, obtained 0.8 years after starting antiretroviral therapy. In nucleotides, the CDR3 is TGTGCCAGCAGCTTGGCCAGGCATATCGATGGCTACACCTTC. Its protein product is CASSLARHIDGYTF.